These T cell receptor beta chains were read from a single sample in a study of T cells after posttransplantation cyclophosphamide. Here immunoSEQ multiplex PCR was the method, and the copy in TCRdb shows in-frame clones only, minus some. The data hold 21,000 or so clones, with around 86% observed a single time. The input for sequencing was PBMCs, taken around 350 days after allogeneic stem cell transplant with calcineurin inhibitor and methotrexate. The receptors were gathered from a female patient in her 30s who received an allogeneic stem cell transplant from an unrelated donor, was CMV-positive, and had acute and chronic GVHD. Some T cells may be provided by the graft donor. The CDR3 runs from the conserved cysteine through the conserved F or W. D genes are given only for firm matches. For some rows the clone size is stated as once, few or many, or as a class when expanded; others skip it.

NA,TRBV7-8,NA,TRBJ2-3,TGTGCCAGCAGCCTCGGAACGGGTGGTACGCAGTATTTT,CASSLGTGGTQYF
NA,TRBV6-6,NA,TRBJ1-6,TGTGCCAGCAGCACCGCCGGGGGTGTTAGTTCACCCCTCCACTTT,CASSTAGGVSSPLHF
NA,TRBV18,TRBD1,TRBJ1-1,TGTGCCAGCTCACGACAGGGAAGGGACACTGAAGCTTTCTTT,CASSRQGRDTEAFF
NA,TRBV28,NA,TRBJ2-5,TGTGCCAGCAGTTCCCTCGGGACAAACCAAGAGACCCAGTACTTC,CASSSLGTNQETQYF
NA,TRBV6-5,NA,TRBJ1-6,TGTGCCAGCACCCCCGGGTATAATTCACCCCTCCACTTT,CASTPGYNSPLHF
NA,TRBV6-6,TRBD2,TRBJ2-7,TGTGCCAGCAGGCGGGGGTACGAGCAGTACTTC,CASRRGYEQYF
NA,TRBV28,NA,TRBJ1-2,TGTGCCAGCACTCGGGGGGCGGGCGGCTACACCTTC,CASTRGAGGYTF
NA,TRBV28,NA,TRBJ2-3,TGTGCCAGCCGGGGGTCCGTGGATACGCAGTATTTT,CASRGSVDTQYF
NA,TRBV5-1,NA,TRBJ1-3,TGCGCCAGCAGCTTAACAGGGTTTGGAAACACCATATATTTT,CASSLTGFGNTIYF
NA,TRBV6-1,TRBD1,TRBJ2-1,TGTGCCACCTACCGGGACAGGGTGTTCAATGAGCAGTTCTTC,CATYRDRVFNEQFF
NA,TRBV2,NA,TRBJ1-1,TGTGCCAGCGGAGGTACTGAAGCTTTCTTT,CASGGTEAFF
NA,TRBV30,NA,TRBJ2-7,TGTGCCTGGACCCGGACAGCCGTTCAGGAGCAGTACTTC,CAWTRTAVQEQYF
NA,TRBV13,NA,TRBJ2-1,TGTGCCAGCAGCTTAGGTCGCCGTGGAGACGACAATGAGCAGTTCTTC,CASSLGRRGDDNEQFF
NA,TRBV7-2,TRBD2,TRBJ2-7,TGTGCCAGCAGCCGCCCGTCCGCGGGACTAGCGGGGGGCTCCTACGAGCAGTACTTC,CASSRPSAGLAGGSYEQYF
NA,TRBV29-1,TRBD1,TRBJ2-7,TGCAGCGTGGACAGGGGCCCCTACGAGCAGTACTTC,CSVDRGPYEQYF
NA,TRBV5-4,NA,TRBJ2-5,TGTGCCAGCAGCGTAGAATCTTGGGAGACCCAGTACTTC,CASSVESWETQYF
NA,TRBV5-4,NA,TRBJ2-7,TGTGCCAGCAAGCCTCAACAGGCGACCTACGAGCAGTACTTC,CASKPQQATYEQYF
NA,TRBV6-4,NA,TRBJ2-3,TGTGCCAGCAGGGGGCAACGGGGGTCAGATACGCAGTATTTT,CASRGQRGSDTQYF
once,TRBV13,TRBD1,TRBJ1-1,TGTGCCAGCAGCTTGGCCCGGACAGGGGTAGGCACTGAAGCTTTCTTT,CASSLARTGVGTEAFF
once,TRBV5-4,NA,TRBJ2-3,TGTGCCAGCAGCTTGGCCGGGCAGGGGTTGGATACGCAGTATTTT,CASSLAGQGLDTQYF
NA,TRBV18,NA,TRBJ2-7,TGTGCCAGCTCACCAGAGACAGCCCCTGGCTACGAGCAGTACTTC,CASSPETAPGYEQYF
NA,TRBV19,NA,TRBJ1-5,TGTGCCAGTAGTATAGGTTCGAGCAGGGTAAATCAGCCCCAGCATTTT,CASSIGSSRVNQPQHF
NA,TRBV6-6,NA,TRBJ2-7,TGTGCCAGCAGTTACGACAACAATAGCTACGAGCAGTACTTC,CASSYDNNSYEQYF
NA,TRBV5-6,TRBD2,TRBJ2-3,TGTGCCAGCAGCTTGGGGACTAGCGGGAGGGCCTCCACAGATACGCAGTATTTT,CASSLGTSGRASTDTQYF
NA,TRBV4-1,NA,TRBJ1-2,TGCGCCAGTAGCCAAGAAAGGGGTAGGGGCTATGGCTACACCTTC,CASSQERGRGYGYTF
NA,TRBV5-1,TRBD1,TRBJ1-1,TGCGCCAGCAGCTTGGAAGGGGGCAAAGCTTTCTTT,CASSLEGGKAFF
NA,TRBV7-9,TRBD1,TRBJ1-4,TGTGCCAGCAGCGTAACCCGTGCCGGGACAGGCTTTTCTAATGAAAAACTGTTTTTT,CASSVTRAGTGFSNEKLFF
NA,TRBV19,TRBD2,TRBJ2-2,TGTGCCAGTATAAGGTCGGGGGGGGCTGACGGGGAGCTGTTTTTT,CASIRSGGADGELFF
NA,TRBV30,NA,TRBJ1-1,TGTGCCTGGATGGGGTCGACAGAGAACACTGAAGCTTTCTTT,CAWMGSTENTEAFF
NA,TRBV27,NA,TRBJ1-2,TGTGCCAACACTACCGGGGACAAAGCTAGGGGTGGCTACACCTTC,CANTTGDKARGGYTF
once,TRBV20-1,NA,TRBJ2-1,TGCAGTGCTGAACAGGGACCTGAGCAGTTCTTC,CSAEQGPEQFF
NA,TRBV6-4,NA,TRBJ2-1,TGTGCCAGCACCAAGGAGGCAGGCTCCTACAATGAGCAGTTCTTC,CASTKEAGSYNEQFF
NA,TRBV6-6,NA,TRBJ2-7,TGTGTCAGCACCGCAGGCCAGTTCTCCTACGAGCAGTACTTC,CVSTAGQFSYEQYF
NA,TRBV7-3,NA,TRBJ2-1,TGTGCCAGCAGCTTCGTGGCGGGATATATAAATGAGCAGTTCTTC,CASSFVAGYINEQFF
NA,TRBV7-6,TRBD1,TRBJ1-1,TGTGCCAGCAGCCCGACAGGGTACCTGAACTCTGAAGCTTTCTTT,CASSPTGYLNSEAFF
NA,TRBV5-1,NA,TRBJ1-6,TGCGCCAGCAGCTTGCTCGCGGGTTCACCCCTCCACTTT,CASSLLAGSPLHF
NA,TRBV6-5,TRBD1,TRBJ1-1,TGTGCCAGCAGTTCGCCGGGACAGGGGAACACTGAAGCTTTCTTT,CASSSPGQGNTEAFF
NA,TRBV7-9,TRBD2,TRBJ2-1,TGTGCCAGCCGTCTTACTAGCGTGCACAATGAGCAGTTCTTC,CASRLTSVHNEQFF
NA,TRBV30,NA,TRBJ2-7,TGTGCCTGGAGTGTAGACACCTACGAGCAGTACTTC,CAWSVDTYEQYF
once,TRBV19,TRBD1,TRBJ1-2,TGTGCCAGTATGTCCGCGGGACAGACGATTGGCTACACCTTC,CASMSAGQTIGYTF
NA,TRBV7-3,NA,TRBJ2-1,TGTGCCAGCAGCTTAAACAGACCCCCTTACAATGAGCAGTTCTTC,CASSLNRPPYNEQFF
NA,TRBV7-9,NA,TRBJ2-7,TGTGCCAGCAGCCCACATGGCGCGGAGAGCTCCTACGAGCAGTACTTC,CASSPHGAESSYEQYF